This T cell receptor (beta chain) was retrieved from a study of beta chain features in type 1 diabetes. Study results and limitations: Type 1 diabetes patients had TCRB CDR3s that were shorter (moderately but significantly so) in all four CD4+ subsets. Insertions were fewer and deletions more numerous at VDJ junctions in type 1 diabetes patients.

Expressed TCRB transcripts were sequenced because the entire RNA isolate underwent reverse transcription. Deep immunoSEQ sequencing covered naive, central memory and regulatory T cell samples. Here immunoSEQ multiplex PCR was the method, and the copy in TCRdb shows in-frame clones only, minus some. The data hold fewer than 20,000 clones, with 55% to 75% observed a single time. Germline CDR1 and CDR2: MNHEY and SMNVEV (reference sequence). V was cut by 5 bases and J by 4 bases, with 15 bases left in between. The CDR3 is 15 residues long. Using CD45RO/CCR7/CD25/CD127/CD95/CD27, CD4+ naive, central memory, regulatory and stem cell-like memory cells were sorted. In all sorted populations, purity surpassed 95%. As for this clone: Its antigen is unknown.

This receptor was identified in a man younger than 40 with type 1 diabetes. This chain joins TRBV27 and TRBJ1-3; D is ambiguous. The specimen was Tregs from blood. The CDR3 DNA follows: TGTGCCAGCAGTCCTATAGCATCGTCCGGAAACACCATATATTTT. Protein sequence: CASSPIASSGNTIYF.